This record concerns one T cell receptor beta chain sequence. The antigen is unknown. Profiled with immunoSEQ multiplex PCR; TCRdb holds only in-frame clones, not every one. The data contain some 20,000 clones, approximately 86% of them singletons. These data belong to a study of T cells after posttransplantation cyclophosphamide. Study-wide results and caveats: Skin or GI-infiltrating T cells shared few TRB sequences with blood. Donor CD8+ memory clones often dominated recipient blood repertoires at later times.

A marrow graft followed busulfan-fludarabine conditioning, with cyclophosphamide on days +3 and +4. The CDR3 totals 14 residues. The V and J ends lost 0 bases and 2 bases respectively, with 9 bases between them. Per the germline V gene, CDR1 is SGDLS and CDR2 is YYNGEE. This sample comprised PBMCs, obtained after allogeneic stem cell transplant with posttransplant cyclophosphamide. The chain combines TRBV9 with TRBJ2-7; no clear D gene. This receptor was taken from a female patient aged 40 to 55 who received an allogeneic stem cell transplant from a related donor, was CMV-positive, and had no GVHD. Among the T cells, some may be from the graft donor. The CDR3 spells CASSVDGRTYEQYF. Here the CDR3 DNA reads TGTGCCAGCAGCGTAGATGGCAGAACCTACGAGCAGTACTTC.